This T cell receptor beta chain was identified in a study of CD8+ T cells in alopecia areata. Study details: A 6-month period off drug followed tofacitinib, which lasted 6 to 18 months.

Losses at the gene ends were 4 bases for V and 4 bases for J; bases not matched to a gene: 10. Looked up from germline, CDR1 is SEHNR and CDR2 is FQNEAQ (reference sequence). The CDR3 runs to 16 residues. There are a few counts of this clone. Sequencing relied on a cDNA template that was reverse transcribed from extracted RNA. TCRdb's copy holds only in-frame clones and misses some; the assay was immunoSEQ multiplex PCR. This sample carries around 65,000 clones, about half of them seen once, and the ten largest clones take 17%. The clonotype comes from a human donor with alopecia areata. Source: CD8+ T cells sorted from blood, taken at week 0. This chain uses TRBV7-9 with TRBJ2-3; 8 positions match TRBD2. CDR3 region: CASSSLQREPPDTQYF. In nucleotides, the CDR3 is TGTGCCAGCAGCTCCCTCCAGCGGGAGCCCCCAGATACGCAGTATTTT.